A selection of T cell receptor beta chains follows, all from one sample in a study of blood T cells in healthy people across ages. TCRdb fed the 5' RACE reads into MiXCR, producing one record per CDR3 protein. Among just under 750,000 distinct CDR3 sequences, around a fifth were seen once, and the ten largest hold about 20%. The sample was blood. The origin of the receptors is a man aged 65-85 years in good health. Each CDR3 is given with its conserved first and last residue. D genes are given only for firm matches. Clone size is shown for a subset of rows, as once, few, many or a class of expanded clone.

D gene,V gene,clone size,J gene,CDR3 DNA,CDR3 protein
.,TRBV20-1,medium-sized,TRBJ2-1,TGCAGTGCTACAGAAACTGGGTCCTACAATGAGCAGTTCTTC,CSATETGSYNEQFF
.,TRBV5-1,.,TRBJ2-7,TGCGCCAGCAGGGTCTCAGAAATTACCTACGAGCAGTACTTC,CASRVSEITYEQYF
.,TRBV20-1,few,TRBJ1-5,TGCAGTGCTAAACCGCGGGAAGGTGGCAATCAGCCCCAGCATTTT,CSAKPREGGNQPQHF
TRBD1,TRBV25-1,.,TRBJ1-3,TGTGCCAGCAGTCAGGACAGGGGAGGAAACACCATATATTTT,CASSQDRGGNTIYF
.,TRBV2,few,TRBJ1-6,TGTGCCAGCCGTACAGGGTTCTCACCCCTCCACTTT,CASRTGFSPLHF
.,TRBV12-3/TRBV12-4,few,TRBJ2-7,TGTGCCAGCAGTCCTGGGGAAATCTACGAGCAGTACTTC,CASSPGEIYEQYF
.,TRBV12-3/TRBV12-4,.,TRBJ2-3,TGTGCCAGCGGGGACCAACACCTCACAGATACGCAGTATTTT,CASGDQHLTDTQYF
TRBD2,TRBV14,.,TRBJ2-1,TGTGCCAGCAGCCCACTGGGAGGGAGTATCGGGGATGAGCAGTTCTTC,CASSPLGGSIGDEQFF
TRBD2,TRBV14,.,TRBJ2-3,TGTGCCAGCAGCCAAGTTGGTAGCGGGAACACAGATACGCAGTATTTT,CASSQVGSGNTDTQYF
TRBD1,TRBV6-6,.,TRBJ1-2,TGTGCCAGCAGGAGACAGGGCCTCTATGGCTACACCTTC,CASRRQGLYGYTF
.,TRBV9,.,TRBJ1-2,TGTGCCAGCAGCGCAGGGGTAGGGGCCTATGGCTACACCTTC,CASSAGVGAYGYTF
.,TRBV5-1,.,TRBJ2-5,TGCGCCAGCAGCTACCGGGACTCCCTCAATGAGCAGCTCTTC,CASSYRDSLNEQLF
.,TRBV4-1,many,TRBJ1-3,TGCGCCAGCAGCCAAGATCCCGGACGGAACTCTGGAAACACCATATATTTT,CASSQDPGRNSGNTIYF
TRBD1,TRBV7-2,.,TRBJ2-1,TGTGCCAGCAGCCCCGTAGACAGGGTAAATGAGCAGTTCTTC,CASSPVDRVNEQFF
TRBD2,TRBV24-1,.,TRBJ2-1,TGTGCCACCAGTGATCAGTCTAGCGGGAGATTATATGAGCAGTTCTTC,CATSDQSSGRLYEQFF
TRBD2,TRBV14,few,TRBJ2-1,TGTGCCAGCAGCCTATGGGTTACTAGCGGGACCTACAATGAGCAGTTCTTC,CASSLWVTSGTYNEQFF
.,TRBV19,.,TRBJ1-1,TGTGCCAGTAGTATTCGAATGGAGGGGTGGAACACTGAAGCTTTCTTT,CASSIRMEGWNTEAFF
TRBD1,TRBV29-1,few,TRBJ1-4,TGCAGCGCGGAAGCAGGGGGGGGAGAAAAACTGTTTTTT,CSAEAGGGEKLFF
.,TRBV19,.,TRBJ1-2,TGTGCCAGTACATTGGGAGACAGGAACAACTATGGCTACACCTTC,CASTLGDRNNYGYTF
.,TRBV28,.,TRBJ2-2,TGTGCCAGCAGCTTAGGGGGGGACACCGGGGAGCTGTTTTTT,CASSLGGDTGELFF